Included here is one T cell receptor (beta chain) sequence, with context. Its binding antigen is unknown. Base-call qualities are not available, and no considerably larger clone is one nucleotide away. This sample was included in a study of T cell repertoires in cytomegalovirus infection (dated by TCRdb to about 2019). Study-wide context: Alongside well-studied HLA-B-restricted epitopes, the peptide stimulations were aimed at recently identified HLA-C-restricted CMV epitopes, whose presentation resists viral immunomodulation. The HLA type of each donor mattered for the analysis, because public TCR beta signatures pointed to carriage of CMV infection along with the matching HLA type. General conclusions and limits of the study: In both this cohort and an independent roughly 360-donor cohort, the cumulative frequency of public TCR beta family members distinguished carriers of CMV infection plus the relevant HLA type. The ex vivo response was dominated by HLA-C-restricted CMV-specific TCR beta clonotypes, and the single most frequent clonotype in two of eight donors was supplied by these HLA-C-restricted clonotypes.

Trimming costs V 0 bases and J 6 bases, and their ends lie 14 bases apart. The germline V gene gives CDR1 as LGHNA and CDR2 as YNFKEQ. The CDR3 runs 15 amino acids, cysteine and phenylalanine included. The entry retains the CDR3 DNA only, 45 bases that are in frame from base 1. The reads were generated on an Illumina HiSeq 1500. TCRdb redid the processing of the public reads, applying fastp at Q25 and MiXCR, and retained in-frame beta chains. Every entry covers one CDR3 protein and lists the most common genes and DNA from its rows. This sample lists approximately 730,000 distinct CDR3 sequences; around 29% were detected once. Around 14% of the sample rests with the top ten. The sample's treatment or condition label, decoded: in vitro stimulation with specific CMV peptide epitopes to enrich CMV-specific T cells.

This receptor chain uses TRBV4-2 and TRBJ1-2; the D gene identity is not certain. The TCR was taken from a human donor in good health (CMV status not recorded). Some clones in this sample may be carry-over from other donors' samples. The sample consisted of cultured CD8+ T cells from PBMCs, taken from culture after CMV antigen stimulation. The CDR3 region: CASSQDRASLNGYTF. The base sequence is TGTGCCAGCAGCCAAGATAGGGCAAGTCTTAATGGCTACACCTTC.